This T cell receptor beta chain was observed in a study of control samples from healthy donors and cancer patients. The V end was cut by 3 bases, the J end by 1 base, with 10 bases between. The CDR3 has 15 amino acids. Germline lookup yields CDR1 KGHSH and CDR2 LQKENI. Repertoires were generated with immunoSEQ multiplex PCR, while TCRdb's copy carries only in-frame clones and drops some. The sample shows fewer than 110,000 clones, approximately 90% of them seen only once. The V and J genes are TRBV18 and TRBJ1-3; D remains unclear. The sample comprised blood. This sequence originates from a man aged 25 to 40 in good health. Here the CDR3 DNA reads TGTGCCAGCTCACCGTCTCCGGGGTCTGGAAACACCATATATTTT. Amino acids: CASSPSPGSGNTIYF.